Each of the 21 T cell receptor beta chains below was sequenced from the same sample in a study of regulatory dendritic cells for organ transplantation. The table came from immunoSEQ multiplex PCR; TCRdb's copy has only in-frame clones and leaves some out. The sample lists under 35,000 clones, approximately 91% occurring once. Sequenced material: naive CD4+ T cells from blood. Indicated subset: CD45RA+ naive T cells. Source of these receptors: a human donor in good health.

This clone was seen a handful of times. The chain is built from TRBV6-5 and TRBJ1-5; 9 nucleotides line up with TRBD1. Losses at the gene ends were 8 bases for V and 7 bases for J; bases not matched to a gene: 6. In germline, CDR1 is MNHEY, CDR2 SVGAGI. The CDR3 covers 13 residues. CDR3: CASGDRGVQPQHF. CDR3 DNA sequence: TGTGCCAGCGGCGACAGGGGGGTCCAGCCCCAGCATTTT.

The chain employs TRBV2 and TRBJ1-2; D is unclear. This CDR3 is built from 13 residues. The V gene's germline CDR1 is SNHLY and CDR2 FYNNEI. The ends were cut back, 6 bases at V and 8 bases at J, with 16 bases in the middle. CDR3 amino acids: CASRSAPLGGYTF. The CDR3 nucleotides read TGTGCCAGCAGGTCAGCCCCACTTGGGGGCTACACCTTC.

In nucleotides, the CDR3 is TGTGCCAGCAGCCTCTACGGCGGGAGGTACAATGAGCAGTTCTTC. Protein: CASSLYGGRYNEQFF. This chain links TRBV6-5 with TRBJ2-1; 8 bases fit TRBD2. V lost 6 bases to trimming and J lost 4 bases; unmatched junction nucleotides: 8. The germline gives CDR1 MNHEY, CDR2 SVGAGI. The CDR3 totals 15 residues.

The chain combines TRBV20-1 with TRBJ2-3; no firm D call. This CDR3 region has 11 residues. Germline CDR1 reads DFQATT; CDR2 reads SNEGSKA (reference sequence). V was shortened by 3 bases and J by 4 bases, with 5 bases between the two germline ends. The CDR3 DNA reads as TGCAGTGCTAGCAGCCCAGATACGCAGTATTTT. Its protein is CSASSPDTQYF.

V is TRBV28 and J is TRBJ2-1; perhaps D is TRBD1 or TRBD2 (6 bases each). The CDR3 runs 16 residues. The ends were cut back, 8 bases at V and 3 bases at J, with 20 bases in the middle. Germline V lookup: CDR1 MDHEN, CDR2 SYDVKM. The CDR3 region is CASGSPWGASYNEQFF. CDR3 coding DNA: TGTGCCAGCGGATCTCCCTGGGGGGCGAGCTACAATGAGCAGTTCTTC.

The rearrangement links TRBV5-4 to TRBJ1-1; D perhaps matches TRBD1 (5 bases). The germline V gene encodes CDR1 SGHNT and CDR2 YYREEE (reference sequence). The CDR3 runs 15 residues. Trimming shortened V by 4 bases and J by 3 bases, and 16 bases separated the two germline ends. The chain's CDR3 is CASSQVGPGDTEAFF. DNA for the CDR3: TGTGCCAGCAGCCAAGTCGGCCCGGGGGACACTGAAGCTTTCTTT. Filled out from reference TRBV5-4 and TRBJ1-1, the complete variable domain reads ETGVTQSPTHLIKTRGQQVTLRCSSQSGHNTVSWYQQALGQGPQFIFQYYREEENGRGNFPPRFSGLQFPNYSSELNVNALELDDSALYLCASSQVGPGDTEAFFGQGTRLTVV.

This chain joins TRBV5-4 and TRBJ2-3; 7 bases align to TRBD1. The CDR3 has 15 amino acids. Trimming cost V 4 bases and J 1 base; bases outside gene matches: 6. CDR1 and CDR2 from the germline V gene are SGHNT and YYREEE (reference sequence). This chain's CDR3 is CASSTSGGRTDTQYF. The CDR3 region has the DNA TGTGCCAGCAGCACCTCAGGGGGACGCACAGATACGCAGTATTTT.

The chain employs TRBV6-5 and TRBJ2-7; 12 nucleotides line up with TRBD1. The ends lost 7 bases at V and 6 bases at J; junction bases unmatched: 10. The CDR3 is 15 amino acids. The germline CDR1 and CDR2 sequences are MNHEY and SVGAGI. CDR3 in DNA: TGTGCCAGCACACCCAGGGGACAGGGGGCTTTCGAGCAGTACTTC. Encoded protein: CASTPRGQGAFEQYF.

DNA for the CDR3: TGTGCCAGCAGCCTACCCACAGGGGCTGGCTACACCTTC. It encodes CASSLPTGAGYTF. The chain couples TRBV5-5 to TRBJ1-2, with TRBD1 identical over 7 bases. J lost 7 bases, V lost 4 bases, and 7 bases had no gene match. The CDR3 contains 13 residues. Germline V gives CDR1 SGHKS, CDR2 YYEKEE (reference sequence).

The chain couples TRBV18 to TRBJ2-7; 11 nucleotides align to TRBD2. The J segment lost 4 bases and the V segment lost 2 bases, leaving 4 bases of the junction unmatched. This CDR3 is built from 15 residues. Germline loops: CDR1 KGHSH, CDR2 LQKENI. CDR3 protein: CASSPSSGGAYEQYF. CDR3 DNA: TGTGCCAGCTCACCAAGTAGCGGGGGGGCGTACGAGCAGTACTTC.

This chain joins TRBV7-9 and TRBJ2-3, with D perhaps assigned TRBD1 or TRBD2 (5 bases each). Germline V lookup: CDR1 SEHNR, CDR2 FQNEAQ (reference sequence). There are 16 residues in the CDR3. The V end was cut by 1 base, the J end by 5 bases, with 16 bases between. The CDR3 nucleotides are TGTGCCAGCAGCTTAGTACTCACCAGGGACGTAGATACGCAGTATTTT. It encodes CASSLVLTRDVDTQYF.

This chain links TRBV4-1 with TRBJ2-7; the D gene is possibly TRBD1 (6 bases). V lost 4 bases, J lost 2 bases, and 18 bases lay in between. Looked up from germline, CDR1 is MGHRA and CDR2 is YSYEKL. The CDR3 extends over 16 amino acids. CDR3 in DNA: TGCGCCAGCAGCCGAGTCCGGGACAAAGGGACCTACGAGCAGTACTTC. Protein product: CASSRVRDKGTYEQYF.

The gene calls are TRBV4-3 and TRBJ2-5; 7 nucleotides match TRBD2. This CDR3 contains 16 residues. Germline trimming cut 4 bases from V and 0 bases from J; bases unmatched to any gene: 8. Germline V gene data show CDR1 as LGHNA and CDR2 as YSLEER. For the CDR3, the DNA is TGCGCCAGCAGCCGCCGACTAGCAGGGTACCAAGAGACCCAGTACTTC. As protein: CASSRRLAGYQETQYF.

In its sample, this clone was seen a few times. Here the CDR3 reads CASSYEGSPLHF. DNA of the CDR3: TGTGCCAGCAGTTATGAGGGCTCACCCCTCCACTTT. The V and J genes are TRBV6-5 and TRBJ1-6; D unresolved. The CDR3 spans 12 residues. The V end was cut by 3 bases, the J end by 10 bases, with 7 bases between. Germline CDR1 MNHEY, CDR2 SVGAGI.

This chain uses TRBV28 with TRBJ2-7, with D perhaps TRBD2 (5 bases). The length of the CDR3 is 16 residues. V was clipped by 5 bases and J by 4 bases, with 21 bases between them. Germline CDR1 is MDHEN and CDR2 is SYDVKM. CDR3 in DNA: TGTGCCAGCAGTCGTACCGGACTCTCTGGTGGTTACGAGCAGTACTTC. This sequence encodes CASSRTGLSGGYEQYF.

About this clone: The sample holds other DNA sequences that translate to the same CDR3. This rearrangement joins TRBV4-3 to TRBJ2-2; D possibly matches TRBD1 or TRBD2 (5 bases each). From germline, CDR1 is LGHNA and CDR2 YSLEER. V lost 4 bases and J lost 4, with 22 bases in between. The CDR3 has 18 residues. CDR3 protein: CASSLWGPSLSLTGELFF. The CDR3 bases are TGCGCCAGCAGCCTTTGGGGACCCTCGTTGTCACTCACCGGGGAGCTGTTTTTT.

This clone has a single count. The rearrangement uses TRBV6-5 and TRBJ2-3, with a possible D match to TRBD2 (6 bases). The CDR3 runs to 15 residues. Germline CDR1 is MNHEY and CDR2 is SVGAGI. The V end lost 4 bases, the J end lost 2 bases, and 13 bases lay between the germline ends. In DNA, the CDR3 is TGTGCCAGCAGTTCCGCCGGGGGTGTCACAGATACGCAGTATTTT. As protein: CASSSAGGVTDTQYF.

The rearrangement joins TRBV19 to TRBJ2-1; D is unresolved. Germline-derived CDR1 and CDR2 are LNHDA and SQIVND (reference sequence). The CDR3 is 16 residues long. Trimming removed 10 bases at V and 4 bases at J, with 23 bases between. CDR3 nucleotides: TGTGCCACCTCAAATGGGATTTCCCTTCTATACAATGAGCAGTTCTTC. Encoded protein: CATSNGISLLYNEQFF. Drawing the rest from reference TRBV19 and TRBJ2-1, the complete variable domain is DGGITQSPKYLFRKEGQNVTLSCEQNLNHDAMYWYRQDPGQGLRLIYYSQIVNDFQKGDIAEGYSVSREKKESFPLTVTSAQKNPTAFYLCATSNGISLLYNEQFFGPGTRLTVL.

The V call is TRBV11-2, the J call TRBJ1-1, with 7 bases lining up with TRBD1. The CDR3 consists of 15 residues. The V gene's germline CDR1 is SGHAT and CDR2 FQNNGV. After removal of 1 base from V and 2 bases from J, the junction contained 4 bases not matched to a gene. In DNA, the CDR3 is TGTGCCAGCAGCTTAGTACAGGGGTATAACACTGAAGCTTTCTTT. It specifies CASSLVQGYNTEAFF.

V is TRBV5-5 and J is TRBJ2-1; D perhaps matches TRBD2 (6 bases). The CDR3 runs to 12 residues. Germline CDR1 and CDR2: SGHKS and YYEKEE (reference sequence). Trimming left V 2 bases short and J 10 bases short, with 10 bases between. Written as DNA, the CDR3 is TGTGCCAGCAGCTTCCCCCGGGAGGAGCAGTTCTTC. Its protein is CASSFPREEQFF.

This clone has only one observation. The chain combines TRBV5-1 with TRBJ2-3; TRBD2 might be the D (5 bases). The CDR3 runs 18 residues. CDR1 SGHRS and CDR2 YFSETQ come from the germline V gene. Trimming pared 5 bases from V and 2 bases from J, leaving 24 bases between. CDR3 in DNA: TGCGCCAGCAGTCGGAACCCTCCGTCCAGCGGAGACACAGATACGCAGTATTTT. As protein: CASSRNPPSSGDTDTQYF.